The 27 T cell receptor beta chains below all came from one sample that was sequenced in a study of blood T cell repertoires in COVID-19. Profiling relied on immunoSEQ multiplex PCR, and the TCRdb table lists in-frame clones only, not all of them. The repertoire holds under 300,000 clones, with 88% as singletons. Sequencing was carried out using peripheral blood. The origin of the receptors is a woman aged 40 to 49 who had recovered from COVID-19.

The J gene is TRBJ1-6, the V gene TRBV4-2, with no clear D. This CDR3 comprises 15 residues. CDR1 is LGHNA and CDR2 is YNFKEQ in the germline V gene. Trimming pared 4 bases from V and 0 bases from J, leaving 7 bases between. The CDR3 region is CASSPDSSYNSPLHF. CDR3 DNA: TGTGCCAGCAGCCCCGATAGCTCCTATAATTCACCCCTCCACTTT.

The chain has TRBV5-6 and TRBJ2-7; TRBD1 might be the D (6 bases). The CDR3 contains 16 residues. Germline-derived CDR1 and CDR2 are SGHDT and YYEEEE. With 7 bases removed from V and 2 bases from J, the gap between germline ends came to 22 bases. CDR3 loop: CASSPRLTGITYEQYF. The CDR3 bases are TGTGCCAGCTCTCCGAGACTCACAGGGATTACCTACGAGCAGTACTTC.

A single count supports this clone. This rearrangement joins TRBV7-2 to TRBJ1-6; no firm D call. The CDR3 loop spans 16 amino acids. Germline CDR1 reads SGHTA; CDR2 reads FQGNSA. Trimming took 1 base from V and 10 from J, leaving 17 bases between them. The DNA of the CDR3 is TGTGCCAGCAGCTTAGAGCGCACCAGAGCGAGCTCACCCCTCCACTTT. Protein sequence: CASSLERTRASSPLHF.

The V call is TRBV19, the J call TRBJ2-3, with 7 bases lining up with TRBD2. CDR1 is LNHDA, CDR2 SQIVND, per germline (reference sequence). This CDR3 is 19 amino acids long. Trimming took 2 bases from V and 3 from J; bases not matched to a gene: 17. The DNA of the CDR3 is TGTGCCAGTAGTATAAGCCCCGGGGCTAGCGGAGCTAGGACAGATACGCAGTATTTT. Translating gives CASSISPGASGARTDTQYF. Full variable domain (missing parts from reference TRBV19 and TRBJ2-3): DGGITQSPKYLFRKEGQNVTLSCEQNLNHDAMYWYRQDPGQGLRLIYYSQIVNDFQKGDIAEGYSVSREKKESFPLTVTSAQKNPTAFYLCASSISPGASGARTDTQYFGPGTRLTVL.

The rearrangement uses TRBV27 and TRBJ1-5; D is possibly TRBD1 (5 bases). The germline V and J ends were trimmed by 6 bases and 0 bases, with 15 bases remaining between them. Germline loops: CDR1 MNHEY, CDR2 SMNVEV (reference sequence). CDR3 length: 16 amino acids. The DNA for the CDR3 is TGTGCCAGCAGGAAGTTAGGGGCCTATAGCAATCAGCCCCAGCATTTT. Its translation is CASRKLGAYSNQPQHF.

The rearrangement links TRBV5-4 to TRBJ2-7; D may be TRBD1 (5 bases). Trimming stripped 4 bases from V and 1 base from J, with 15 bases between. The germline V gene encodes CDR1 SGHNT and CDR2 YYREEE (reference sequence). The CDR3 covers 15 residues. The CDR3 DNA follows: TGTGCCAGCAGCCGCGACAGCTCGGATTCCTACGAGCAGTACTTC. Translating gives CASSRDSSDSYEQYF. The complete variable domain, with remaining parts taken from reference TRBV5-4 and TRBJ2-7, reads ETGVTQSPTHLIKTRGQQVTLRCSSQSGHNTVSWYQQALGQGPQFIFQYYREEENGRGNFPPRFSGLQFPNYSSELNVNALELDDSALYLCASSRDSSDSYEQYFGPGTRLTVT.

The chain couples TRBV23-1 to TRBJ1-5, with D maybe TRBD1 (5 bases). TRBV23-1 falls under the ORF class, with uncertain function. There are 16 residues in the CDR3. V lost 5 bases and J lost 6, with 20 bases in between. In DNA, the CDR3 is TGCGCCAGCAGTACACTCCGACAGCTCCGGTTTCAGCCCCAGCATTTT. Translating gives CASSTLRQLRFQPQHF.

V is TRBV3-1 (or the pseudogene TRBV3-2) and J is TRBJ2-1; unclear D gene. The germline V gene encodes CDR1 LGHDT and CDR2 YNNKEL (reference sequence). The CDR3 totals 17 residues. The ends were cut back, 1 base at V and 2 bases at J, with 15 bases in the middle. CDR3 sequence: CASSQVIAGSPYNEQFF. For the CDR3, the DNA is TGTGCCAGCAGCCAAGTCATCGCAGGTAGTCCCTACAATGAGCAGTTCTTC.

This rearrangement joins TRBV5-1 to TRBJ1-4; D is uncertain. Trimming cost V 4 bases and J 0 bases, with 28 bases left between them. The germline V gene encodes CDR1 SGHRS and CDR2 YFSETQ. The CDR3 is 21 residues long. For the CDR3, the DNA is TGCGCCAGCAGCCCCCGTCACATTGCGGGGTTTACCAGAGCAACTAATGAAAAACTGTTTTTT. Protein: CASSPRHIAGFTRATNEKLFF.

Notes on this clone: The same CDR3 arises from other DNA sequences in this sample as well. The chain links TRBV4-1 to TRBJ1-2; maybe TRBD1 (6 bases). The V and J ends lost 0 bases and 7 bases respectively, with 9 bases between them. The CDR3 extends over 13 amino acids. Germline assignment: CDR1 MGHRA and CDR2 YSYEKL. The CDR3 nucleotides read TGCGCCAGCAGCCAAGACAGGGGCCTTGGCTACACCTTC. Residues: CASSQDRGLGYTF.

This chain uses TRBV6-5 with TRBJ2-7; 14 nucleotides line up with TRBD2. The CDR3 loop spans 14 amino acids. The germline V gene has CDR1 MNHEY and CDR2 SVGAGI. Trimming removed 6 bases from V and 2 bases from J; junction bases left unmatched: 0. The CDR3 DNA follows: TGTGCCAGCAGGACTAGCGGGGGGGCCTACGAGCAGTACTTC. Residues: CASRTSGGAYEQYF.

The chain has TRBV27 and TRBJ2-5; 10 bases align to TRBD1. V was clipped by 3 bases and J by 6 bases; unmatched bases: 7. Germline CDR1 is MNHEY and CDR2 is SMNVEV (reference sequence). There are 15 residues in the CDR3. The CDR3 nucleotides read TGTGCCAGCAGTTTTGGGACAGGGGAAAAAAAGACCCAGTACTTC. Translation: CASSFGTGEKKTQYF.

J is TRBJ2-1 and V is TRBV28, with TRBD1 identical over 7 bases. V shed 3 bases and J 5 bases; nucleotides not matched to a gene: 7. Germline loops: CDR1 MDHEN, CDR2 SYDVKM. The length of the CDR3 is 15 residues. The CDR3 DNA reads TGTGCCAGCAGTTTCCCAGGGGGTCGGAACAATGAGCAGTTCTTC. Encoded protein: CASSFPGGRNNEQFF.

The V gene is TRBV18, the J gene TRBJ2-1; a possible D gene is TRBD1 (6 bases). The ends were cut back, 3 bases at V and 9 bases at J, with 15 bases in the middle. The CDR3 totals 14 residues. Germline V lookup: CDR1 KGHSH, CDR2 LQKENI. The CDR3 DNA follows: TGTGCCAGCTCACCCACACAGGGACGGATTGAGCAGTTCTTC. Translated: CASSPTQGRIEQFF.

This clone has only a few counts. V is TRBV2 and J is TRBJ1-2; the D is unclear. The length of the CDR3 is 16 residues. With 6 bases removed from V and 8 bases from J, the gap between germline ends came to 25 bases. The germline gives CDR1 SNHLY, CDR2 FYNNEI. The CDR3 spells CASSELPSRVAGGYTF. CDR3 coding DNA: TGTGCCAGCAGCGAGTTACCCTCTCGGGTTGCTGGCGGCTACACCTTC.

This clone came up a few times. The chain joins TRBV9 to TRBJ1-2; 10 nucleotides match TRBD1. The CDR3 length is 16 residues. Germline values: CDR1 SGDLS, CDR2 YYNGEE. Trimming removed 1 base from V and 6 bases from J; junction bases left unmatched: 9. In DNA form, the CDR3 reads TGTGCCAGCAGCGTACTGCCGGGACAGGGGATTGATGGCTACACCTTC. Translating it yields CASSVLPGQGIDGYTF. Full variable domain (rest looked up from reference TRBV9 and TRBJ1-2): DSGVTQTPKHLITATGQRVTLRCSPRSGDLSVYWYQQSLDQGLQFLIQYYNGEERAKGNILERFSAQQFPDLHSELNLSSLELGDSALYFCASSVLPGQGIDGYTFGSGTRLTVV.

J is TRBJ2-1 and V is TRBV11-3; 7 bases match TRBD1. V lost 7 bases, J lost 4 bases, and 10 bases stayed unmatched. Looked up from germline, CDR1 is SGHNT and CDR2 is YENEEA. The CDR3 has 15 amino acids. The CDR3 nucleotides read TGTGCCAGCAAGGGGGCGGCCCCTCGATACAATGAGCAGTTCTTC. This translates into CASKGAAPRYNEQFF.

The J gene is TRBJ1-1, the V gene TRBV7-9, with 11 bases fitting TRBD1. Germline V gene lookup returns CDR1 SEHNR and CDR2 FQNEAQ (reference sequence). The V and J ends lost 2 bases and 4 bases, in that order; junction bases with no gene match: 6. This CDR3 spans 16 amino acids. The CDR3 DNA reads as TGTGCCAGCAGCTTAATCGGACAGGGGGCGGTCACTGAAGCTTTCTTT. Translated: CASSLIGQGAVTEAFF.

This clone was picked up a small number of times. The V call is TRBV7-3, the J call TRBJ2-7, with 7 bases identical to TRBD2. J was trimmed by 0 bases and V by 2 bases; bases with no gene match: 4. From germline, CDR1 is SGHTA and CDR2 FQGTGA. The CDR3 is 15 amino acids. Here the CDR3 reads CASSLGPGGSYEQYF. CDR3 DNA sequence: TGTGCCAGCAGCTTAGGTCCGGGGGGCTCCTACGAGCAGTACTTC.

The gene calls are TRBV7-2 and TRBJ1-2, with 7 positions matching TRBD1. The CDR3 length is 15 residues. With V trimmed by 5 bases and J by 6 bases, 12 bases remained unmatched. The germline CDR1 and CDR2 sequences are SGHTA and FQGNSA. The CDR3 protein is CASSLLGTGQHGYTF. The CDR3 nucleotides read TGTGCCAGCAGCCTCTTGGGGACGGGACAGCATGGCTACACCTTC.

The CDR3 DNA reads TGTGCCAGCAGCAGAGGACTAGCTAGCACAGATACGCAGTATTTT. This codes for CASSRGLASTDTQYF. The rearrangement links TRBV5-8 to TRBJ2-3, with 8 bases matching TRBD2. V dropped 4 bases and J dropped 0; count of bases not matched to a gene: 4. The germline V gene encodes CDR1 SGHTS and CDR2 YDEGEE. This CDR3 comprises 15 residues.

The chain is built from TRBV7-2 and TRBJ2-7; D might be TRBD2 (5 bases). The germline gives CDR1 SGHTA, CDR2 FQGNSA. Trimming removed 3 bases from V and 5 bases from J, with 8 bases in between. The CDR3 has 12 residues. The CDR3 loop is CASSLRVHEQYF. CDR3 DNA sequence: TGTGCCAGCAGCTTGAGGGTCCACGAGCAGTACTTC.

The rearrangement links TRBV5-4 to TRBJ1-6; no reliable D call. This CDR3 region has 17 residues. Trimming removed 4 bases from V and 0 bases from J, with 14 bases in between. Per the germline V gene, CDR1 is SGHNT and CDR2 is YYREEE (reference sequence). This CDR3 reads CASSAATASSYNSPLHF. The CDR3, as DNA: TGTGCCAGCAGCGCTGCAACAGCCAGCTCCTATAATTCACCCCTCCACTTT.

This clone was seen a few times. V usage is TRBV27 and J usage is TRBJ2-1; 12 bases line up with TRBD2. V dropped 7 bases and J dropped 8; count of bases not matched to a gene: 15. Germline CDR1 MNHEY, CDR2 SMNVEV (reference sequence). This CDR3 is 17 amino acids long. CDR3 loop: CASTIRASGRAPYEQFF. The CDR3 DNA follows: TGTGCCAGCACTATTCGGGCTAGCGGGAGGGCCCCATATGAGCAGTTCTTC.

The chain recombines TRBV7-2 with TRBJ2-7; D is possibly TRBD2 (5 bases). The CDR3 length is 14 residues. Germline V gives CDR1 SGHTA, CDR2 FQGNSA. The ends were cut back, 2 bases at V and 2 bases at J, with 10 bases in the middle. The CDR3, as DNA: TGTGCCAGCAGCTTAAACGAGGGCCCCTACGAGCAGTACTTC. Amino acid sequence: CASSLNEGPYEQYF.

The sample holds one count of this clone. This sequence joins TRBV5-4 and TRBJ1-2, with no clear D. Germline-derived CDR1 and CDR2 are SGHNT and YYREEE (reference sequence). V shed 6 bases and J shed 0 bases, with 15 bases lying between them. This CDR3 contains 15 residues. CDR3: CASKSGERSNYGYTF. The DNA for the CDR3 is TGTGCCAGCAAGAGCGGGGAAAGATCTAACTATGGCTACACCTTC.

The CDR3 DNA reads as TGTGCCTGGAGTGCCCTAGTGATTGATGAGCAGTTCTTC. Translation: CAWSALVIDEQFF. The rearrangement uses TRBV30 and TRBJ2-1, with unresolved D. V shed 1 base and J shed 8 bases, with 12 bases lying between them. Germline CDR1 and CDR2: GTSNPN and SVGIG (reference sequence). The CDR3 extends over 13 amino acids.